This T cell receptor beta chain comes out of a study of T cells expressing NK-cell markers. TCRdb re-called the 5' RACE reads, yielding one record per CDR3 amino acid sequence without DNA. Its clone listing holds a few hundred thousand distinct CDR3 sequences. CDR3 length equals 15 residues. Germline V gene lookup returns CDR1 SGHDN and CDR2 FVKESK. This TCR was recovered from a man between 18 and 35 years old in good health. The V call is TRBV14, the J call TRBJ2-7; TCRdb outputs TRBD1, but without DNA this stays unchecked. Sample: blood T cells: a sorted CD56 or NKG2C T cell subset, CD4+ or CD8+ T cells, or bulk PBMC T cells (not recorded which). The CDR3 loop reads CASSPRGDRGAQQYF.